The 27 T cell receptor beta chains below come from one sample, sequenced in a study of tumor-infiltrating lymphocytes in localized non-small cell lung cancer. Sequencing used immunoSEQ multiplex PCR; TCRdb keeps in-frame clones, though not all of them. In the table there are fewer than 20,000 clones, around two thirds of which are singletons. The material sequenced was lung tumor tissue. The receptor source for this set is a human donor with non-small cell lung cancer.

J is TRBJ1-2 and V is TRBV5-6; D remains unclear. V was shortened by 2 bases and J by 8 bases, with 13 bases between the two germline ends. Per germline, CDR1 SGHDT and CDR2 YYEEEE. The CDR3 runs to 13 residues. The CDR3 bases are TGTGCCAGCAGCTTCGGGGTCACACAAGGCTACACCTTC. It encodes CASSFGVTQGYTF.

The rearrangement links TRBV6-1 to TRBJ2-5; tentatively, D is TRBD2 (7 bases). In germline, CDR1 is MNHNS, CDR2 SASEGT. This CDR3 region has 14 residues. V dropped 0 bases and J dropped 4 bases, with 9 bases sitting between them. The CDR3 DNA reads TGTGCCAGCAGTGAAGCGGGGGGGCGAGAGACCCAGTACTTC. Translating gives CASSEAGGRETQYF.

This clone came up a few times. The chain is built from TRBV7-9 and TRBJ1-2; D unresolved. This CDR3 comprises 14 residues. V shed 8 bases and J shed 2 bases, with 15 bases lying between them. The germline V gene encodes CDR1 SEHNR and CDR2 FQNEAQ (reference sequence). In nucleotides, the CDR3 is TGTGCCAGCTCTGGAGTATCACCGAACTATGGCTACACCTTC. This gives the protein CASSGVSPNYGYTF.

By frequency in the sample, this clone is medium-sized. CDR3 sequence reads: CASRNWATEAFF. The CDR3 coding sequence is TGTGCCAGTAGAAACTGGGCCACTGAAGCTTTCTTT. The chain is built from TRBV19 and TRBJ1-1, with D unclear. Germline-derived CDR1 and CDR2 are LNHDA and SQIVND (reference sequence). The CDR3 contains 12 residues. Trimming removed 6 bases from V and 4 bases from J, with 9 bases in between.

V gene TRBV13 combines with J gene TRBJ1-4; the D is unclear. The germline CDR1 and CDR2 sequences are PRHDT and FYEKMQ (reference sequence). The CDR3 has 14 amino acids. Trimming left V 5 bases short and J 5 bases short, with 12 bases between. This chain's CDR3 is CASSDRVQNEKLFF. The DNA of the CDR3 is TGTGCCAGCAGCGACCGGGTTCAGAATGAAAAACTGTTTTTT. The full variable domain, in which reference TRBV13 and TRBJ1-4 provide the parts outside the CDR3, is AAGVIQSPRHLIKEKRETATLKCYPIPRHDTVYWYQQGPGQDPQFLISFYEKMQSDKGSIPDRFSAQQFSDYHSELNMSSLELGDSALYFCASSDRVQNEKLFFGSGTQLSVL.

The chain carries TRBV7-2 and TRBJ2-3; TRBD2 might be the D (5 bases). The CDR3 is 15 residues long. V was pared by 1 base and J by 2 bases, with 10 bases between. Germline-derived CDR1 and CDR2 are SGHTA and FQGNSA. The CDR3 nucleotides read TGTGCCAGCAGCTTAGACTTTAGCGACACAGATACGCAGTATTTT. Protein: CASSLDFSDTDTQYF.

The rearrangement links TRBV5-4 to TRBJ2-7; tentatively, D is TRBD1 (8 bases). This CDR3 spans 15 amino acids. Germline CDR1 and CDR2: SGHNT and YYREEE (reference sequence). V lost 4 bases, J lost 3 bases, and 17 bases lay in between. CDR3 sequence reads: CASSLGQGLYYEQYF. In DNA, the CDR3 is TGTGCCAGCAGCCTCGGACAGGGACTATACTACGAGCAGTACTTC.

V and J are TRBV7-9 and TRBJ1-2; no reliable D call. The CDR3 totals 15 residues. CDR1 is SEHNR, CDR2 FQNEAQ, per germline (reference sequence). V gave up 5 bases and J gave up 0 bases, with 13 bases separating them. CDR3 sequence: CASSPYTTSNYGYTF. The CDR3 nucleotides read TGTGCCAGCAGCCCCTACACAACCTCTAACTATGGCTACACCTTC.

Here the CDR3 reads CASSYSYRQLYNEQFF. The CDR3 nucleotides read TGTGCCAGCAGTTACTCCTACAGGCAACTTTACAATGAGCAGTTCTTC. This sequence joins TRBV6-5 and TRBJ2-1, with a tentative D call TRBD1 (5 bases). V gave up 0 bases and J gave up 4 bases, with 13 bases separating them. The V gene's germline CDR1 is MNHEY and CDR2 SVGAGI. The CDR3 covers 16 residues.

The DNA for the CDR3 is TGTGCCAGCAGCTGGACAGGGGAGCCCAATCAGCCCCAGCATTTT. It translates to CASSWTGEPNQPQHF. The gene calls are TRBV7-2 and TRBJ1-5; 9 bases map to TRBD1. Per the germline V gene, CDR1 is SGHTA and CDR2 is FQGNSA. The CDR3 loop spans 15 amino acids. The trim removed 4 bases at V and 3 bases at J, leaving 4 bases unmatched.

This clone was observed a single time. The rearrangement uses TRBV7-2 and TRBJ1-1; unclear D gene. CDR1 and CDR2 from the germline V gene are SGHTA and FQGNSA. Deletions cut 4 bases from V and 5 bases from J, with 14 bases between. The CDR3 runs to 14 residues. The CDR3 bases are TGTGCCAGCAGCTCCTCACCCTTGGGAACTGAAGCTTTCTTT. Residues: CASSSSPLGTEAFF.

This clone came up once. The J gene is TRBJ1-1, the V gene TRBV7-3; D unclear. With 2 bases removed from V and 2 bases from J, the gap between germline ends came to 6 bases. Germline-derived CDR1 and CDR2 are SGHTA and FQGTGA. The CDR3 consists of 13 residues. The CDR3 DNA reads TGTGCCAGCAGCTTAGAAGGAAACACTGAAGCTTTCTTT. Amino acid sequence: CASSLEGNTEAFF.

Relative to its sample, this clone is medium-sized. The V call is TRBV30, the J call TRBJ1-1; 8 bases match TRBD1. The V gene end was trimmed by 0 bases and the J gene end by 7 bases; junction bases not matched to a gene: 13. Germline V gives CDR1 GTSNPN, CDR2 SVGIG (reference sequence). The CDR3 covers 16 residues. The CDR3 loop is CAWSVLEAGQVYEAFF. For the CDR3, the DNA is TGTGCCTGGAGTGTACTCGAGGCGGGACAGGTTTATGAAGCTTTCTTT.

The genes are TRBV28 and TRBJ1-5; 9 positions match TRBD1. The CDR3 contains 15 residues. Trimming at V came to 7 bases and at J to 4 bases, leaving 8 bases not matched to a gene. Germline CDR1 and CDR2: MDHEN and SYDVKM. CDR3 in DNA: TGTGCCAGCACAGGCGGGACAGGGACAAATCAGCCCCAGCATTTT. It is translated as CASTGGTGTNQPQHF.

The sample holds one count of this clone. This chain connects TRBV19 to TRBJ2-3; 9 bases map to TRBD2. Germline V gives CDR1 LNHDA, CDR2 SQIVND (reference sequence). Germline trimming cut 5 bases from V and 0 bases from J; bases unmatched to any gene: 9. The CDR3 sequence is 17 residues long. As DNA, the CDR3 is TGTGCCAGTAGTTACGGCCTGGCGGGAGGGAGCACAGATACGCAGTATTTT. Its translation: CASSYGLAGGSTDTQYF.

V and J are TRBV7-2 and TRBJ1-4; the D gene is possibly TRBD1 (5 bases). The V end lost 6 bases, the J end lost 4 bases, and 15 bases lay between the germline ends. The CDR3 has 15 residues. From germline, CDR1 is SGHTA and CDR2 FQGNSA. The CDR3 region is CASSRQGVDNEKLFF. In DNA form, the CDR3 reads TGTGCCAGCAGTAGGCAGGGCGTGGATAATGAAAAACTGTTTTTT.

This clone has only one observation. The gene calls are TRBV2 and TRBJ1-3, with a weak D call TRBD1 (6 bases). V lost 7 bases and J lost 0, with 10 bases in between. CDR3 length: 14 residues. The V gene's germline CDR1 is SNHLY and CDR2 FYNNEI. CDR3 protein: CASTGQRSGNTIYF. The CDR3 coding sequence is TGTGCCAGCACCGGACAGCGCTCTGGAAACACCATATATTTT.

This clone rates as medium-sized. The chain uses TRBV28 and TRBJ1-1; D gene ambiguous. The V end lost 6 bases, the J end lost 6 bases, and 14 bases lay between the germline ends. This CDR3 is 13 amino acids long. Germline CDR1 and CDR2: MDHEN and SYDVKM. For the CDR3, the DNA is TGTGCCAGCAGCCGGGGATCGTCTCCTGAAGCTTTCTTT. This encodes CASSRGSSPEAFF.

This clone was seen just once. The junction departs from the called germline gene at one end, perhaps through a read error. The chain employs TRBV10-3 and TRBJ1-2; 7 nucleotides line up with TRBD1. The germline V gene has CDR1 ENHRY and CDR2 SYGVKD. The CDR3 runs to 13 residues. The CDR3 spells CAISEPGQSKNAF. CDR3 bases: TGTGCCATCAGTGAGCCGGGACAGTCAAAGAACGCCTTC.

V usage is TRBV6-5 and J usage is TRBJ2-7; TRBD1 matches at 10 bases. Germline V gene data show CDR1 as MNHEY and CDR2 as SVGAGI. The CDR3 extends over 15 amino acids. The ends lost 0 bases at V and 11 bases at J; junction bases unmatched: 10. Here the CDR3 reads CASSYSSGQGGKEYF. In DNA form, the CDR3 reads TGTGCCAGCAGTTACTCAAGTGGACAGGGGGGTAAAGAGTACTTC.

The genes are TRBV29-1 and TRBJ1-1; the match to TRBD1 covers 10 bases. The CDR3 length is 13 residues. Trimming took 7 bases from V and 5 from J; bases not matched to a gene: 7. Looked up from germline, CDR1 is SQVTM and CDR2 is ANQGSEA. CDR3: CSAVGTGVTEAFF. The DNA of the CDR3 is TGCAGCGCCGTCGGGACAGGGGTAACTGAAGCTTTCTTT.

The chain couples TRBV27 to TRBJ1-6; TRBD1 aligns across 9 bases. The J segment lost 7 bases and the V segment lost 6 bases, leaving 1 base of the junction unmatched. This CDR3 region has 13 residues. In germline, CDR1 is MNHEY, CDR2 SMNVEV (reference sequence). This CDR3 is CASRTGGNSPLHF. The CDR3 nucleotides read TGTGCCAGCAGGACAGGGGGAAATTCACCCCTCCACTTT.

This sequence joins TRBV25-1 and TRBJ2-5; 8 nucleotides line up with TRBD2. CDR1 is MGHDK, CDR2 SYGVNS, per germline. The CDR3 has 17 residues. Unmatched junction bases numbered 14, after V lost 3 bases and J lost 5 bases. This CDR3 is CASSDLQGRGGVETQYF. For the CDR3, the DNA is TGTGCCAGCAGTGACCTCCAGGGACGGGGGGGGGTTGAGACCCAGTACTTC.

The chain uses TRBV5-1 and TRBJ2-5, with D perhaps TRBD1 or TRBD2 (5 bases each). Per germline, CDR1 SGHRS and CDR2 YFSETQ. The CDR3 contains 13 residues. V lost 0 bases to trimming and J lost 5 bases, with 8 bases between them. The CDR3 DNA follows: TGCGCCAGCAGCTTGGGGGACGGGGAGACCCAGTACTTC. It yields the protein CASSLGDGETQYF.

The rearrangement links TRBV5-1 to TRBJ2-6; D assignment may be TRBD1 or TRBD2 (5 bases each). V lost 6 bases to trimming and J lost 2 bases, with 12 bases between them. The CDR3 extends over 15 amino acids. In germline, CDR1 is SGHRS, CDR2 YFSETQ. The chain's CDR3 is CASTAWGTGANVLTF. In DNA, the CDR3 is TGCGCCAGCACAGCTTGGGGGACTGGGGCCAACGTCCTGACTTTC.

The chain joins TRBV29-1 to TRBJ2-7, with D unresolved. Trimming pared 7 bases from V and 2 bases from J, leaving 9 bases between. This CDR3 has 11 amino acids. CDR1 and CDR2 from the germline V gene are SQVTM and ANQGSEA. The CDR3 protein is CSGRDTYEQYF. CDR3 coding DNA: TGCAGCGGAAGAGACACCTACGAGCAGTACTTC.

The count of this clone is one. This chain uses TRBV7-8 with TRBJ2-5, with D possibly matching TRBD2 (6 bases). The CDR3 contains 12 residues. Deletions cut 7 bases from V and 4 bases from J, with 10 bases between. Germline values: CDR1 SGHVS, CDR2 FQNEAQ. CDR3 protein: CASKVGGETQYF. The CDR3 DNA reads TGTGCCAGCAAGGTGGGAGGAGAGACCCAGTACTTC. The full variable domain, completed using reference TRBV7-8 and TRBJ2-5, is GAGVSQSPRYKVAKRGQDVALRCDPISGHVSLFWYQQALGQGPEFLTYFQNEAQLDKSGLPSDRFFAERPEGSVSTLKIQRTQQEDSAVYLCASKVGGETQYFGPGTRLLVL.